The clone carrying this T cell receptor (beta chain) was recorded a few times. These data come from a study of blood T cell repertoires in COVID-19. Study background: Spain, Italy and the United States supplied samples that represented acute and convalescent COVID-19. Sources were T cells, B-cell-depleted T cells, or PBMCs; the material itself was cDNA or gDNA.

The germline gives CDR1 SNHLY, CDR2 FYNNEI. The CDR3 covers 12 residues. V shed 5 bases and J shed 6 bases, with 11 bases lying between them. Original handling: Reference gene primer amplification yielded estimated nucleated cell counts. Assay: immunoSEQ multiplex PCR; the TCRdb copy retains only in-frame clones and omits some. V, J and clone size were drawn from that table, and D and trimming were deduced from the DNA. The sample holds around 140,000 clones; around 87% are singletons and the top ten take approximately 6.2%. The rearrangement uses TRBV2 and TRBJ2-7; TRBD1 might be the D (6 bases). The TCR comes from an elderly man with acute or convalescent COVID-19. The source material was peripheral blood. CDR3 coding DNA: TGTGCCAGCAGTCTACAGGGTGGCGAGCAGTACTTC. The encoded protein is CASSLQGGEQYF.